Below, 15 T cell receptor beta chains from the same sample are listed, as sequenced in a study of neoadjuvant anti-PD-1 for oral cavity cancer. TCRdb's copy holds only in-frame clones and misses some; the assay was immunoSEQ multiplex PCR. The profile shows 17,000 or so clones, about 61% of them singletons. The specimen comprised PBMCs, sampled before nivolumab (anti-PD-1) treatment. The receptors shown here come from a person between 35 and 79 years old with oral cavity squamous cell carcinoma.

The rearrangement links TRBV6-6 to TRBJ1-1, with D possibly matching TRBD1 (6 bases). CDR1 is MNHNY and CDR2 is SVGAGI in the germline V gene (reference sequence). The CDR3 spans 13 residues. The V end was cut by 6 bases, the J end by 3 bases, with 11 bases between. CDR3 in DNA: TGTGCCAGCAGCGCCGGGACATACACTGAAGCTTTCTTT. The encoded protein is CASSAGTYTEAFF.

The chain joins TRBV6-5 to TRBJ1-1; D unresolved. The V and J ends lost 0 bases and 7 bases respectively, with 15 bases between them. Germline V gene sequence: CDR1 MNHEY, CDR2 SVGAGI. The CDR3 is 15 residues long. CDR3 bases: TGTGCCAGCAGTTACTCCCTTCCGGGGATCATTGAAGCTTTCTTT. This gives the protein CASSYSLPGIIEAFF.

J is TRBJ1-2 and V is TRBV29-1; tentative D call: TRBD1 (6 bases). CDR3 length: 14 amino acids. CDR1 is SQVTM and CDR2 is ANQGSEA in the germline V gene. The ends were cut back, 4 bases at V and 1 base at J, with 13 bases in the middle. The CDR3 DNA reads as TGCAGCGTTGCAGCAGGGGAGGGTAACTATGGCTACACCTTC. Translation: CSVAAGEGNYGYTF. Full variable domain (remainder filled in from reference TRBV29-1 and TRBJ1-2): SAVISQKPSRDICQRGTSLTIQCQVDSQVTMMFWYRQQPGQSLTLIATANQGSEATYESGFVIDKFPISRPNLTFSTLTVSNMSPEDSSIYLCSVAAGEGNYGYTFGSGTRLTVV.

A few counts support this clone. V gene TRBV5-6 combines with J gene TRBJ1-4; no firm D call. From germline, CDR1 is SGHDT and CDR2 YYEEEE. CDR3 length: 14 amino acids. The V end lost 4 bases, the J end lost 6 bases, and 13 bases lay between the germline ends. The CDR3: CASSPGGRYEKLFF. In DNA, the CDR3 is TGTGCCAGCAGCCCGGGTGGGCGCTATGAAAAACTGTTTTTT.

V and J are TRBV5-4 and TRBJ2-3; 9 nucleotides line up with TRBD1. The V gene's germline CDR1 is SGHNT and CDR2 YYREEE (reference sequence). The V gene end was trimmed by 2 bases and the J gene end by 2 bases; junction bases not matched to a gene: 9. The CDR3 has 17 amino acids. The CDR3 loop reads CASSFGPDRGLTDTQYF. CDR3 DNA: TGTGCCAGCAGCTTTGGTCCGGACAGGGGCCTCACAGATACGCAGTATTTT. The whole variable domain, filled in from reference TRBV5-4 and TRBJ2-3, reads ETGVTQSPTHLIKTRGQQVTLRCSSQSGHNTVSWYQQALGQGPQFIFQYYREEENGRGNFPPRFSGLQFPNYSSELNVNALELDDSALYLCASSFGPDRGLTDTQYFGPGTRLTVL.

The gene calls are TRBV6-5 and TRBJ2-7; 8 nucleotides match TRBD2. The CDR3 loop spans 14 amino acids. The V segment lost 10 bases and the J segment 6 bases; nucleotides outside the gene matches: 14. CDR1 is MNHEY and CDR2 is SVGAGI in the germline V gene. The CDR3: CAIRVGEAGGEQYF. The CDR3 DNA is TGTGCCATCAGAGTAGGTGAGGCGGGAGGCGAGCAGTACTTC.

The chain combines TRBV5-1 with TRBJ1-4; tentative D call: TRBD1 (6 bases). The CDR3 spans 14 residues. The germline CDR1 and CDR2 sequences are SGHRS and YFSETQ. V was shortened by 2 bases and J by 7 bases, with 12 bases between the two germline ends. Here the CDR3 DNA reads TGCGCCAGCAGCTTCGGGACAATAAGTGAAAAACTGTTTTTT. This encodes CASSFGTISEKLFF.

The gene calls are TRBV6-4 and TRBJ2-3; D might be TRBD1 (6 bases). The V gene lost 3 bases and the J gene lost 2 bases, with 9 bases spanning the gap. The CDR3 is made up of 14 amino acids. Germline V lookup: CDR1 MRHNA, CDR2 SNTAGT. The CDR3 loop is CASSEQGPTDTQYF. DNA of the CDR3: TGTGCCAGCAGTGAACAGGGCCCCACAGATACGCAGTATTTT.

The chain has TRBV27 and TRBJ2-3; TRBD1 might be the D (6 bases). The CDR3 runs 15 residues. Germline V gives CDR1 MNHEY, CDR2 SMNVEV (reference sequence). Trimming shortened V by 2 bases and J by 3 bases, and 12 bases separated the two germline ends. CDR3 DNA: TGTGCCAGCAGTTTAAGCTGGACAGTGACAGATACGCAGTATTTT. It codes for CASSLSWTVTDTQYF.

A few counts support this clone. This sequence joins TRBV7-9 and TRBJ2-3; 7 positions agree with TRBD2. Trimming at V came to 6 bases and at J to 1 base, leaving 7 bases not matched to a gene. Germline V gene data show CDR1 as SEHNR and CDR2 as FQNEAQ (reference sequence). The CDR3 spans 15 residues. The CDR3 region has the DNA TGTGCCAGCAGGTGGCGGGAGCTTCGCACAGATACGCAGTATTTT. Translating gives CASRWRELRTDTQYF.

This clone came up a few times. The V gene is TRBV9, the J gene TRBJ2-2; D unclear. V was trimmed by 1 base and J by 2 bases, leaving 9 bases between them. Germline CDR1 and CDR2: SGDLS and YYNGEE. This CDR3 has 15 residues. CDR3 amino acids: CASSVRDANTGELFF. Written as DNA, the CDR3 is TGTGCCAGCAGCGTAAGGGATGCCAACACCGGGGAGCTGTTTTTT.

The CDR3 region is CASSGGGSEKLFF. The CDR3 bases are TGTGCCAGCAGTGGAGGGGGAAGTGAAAAACTGTTTTTT. The rearrangement uses TRBV25-1 and TRBJ1-4, with a weak D call TRBD1 (6 bases). This CDR3 is 13 amino acids long. Germline V CDR1 and CDR2: MGHDK, SYGVNS. The V and J ends lost 4 bases and 7 bases respectively, with 10 bases between them.

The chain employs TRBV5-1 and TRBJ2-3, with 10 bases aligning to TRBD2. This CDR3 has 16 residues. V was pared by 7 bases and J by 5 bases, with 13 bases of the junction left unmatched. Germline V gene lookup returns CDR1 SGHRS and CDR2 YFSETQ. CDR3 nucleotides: TGCGCCAGCTTTGCCCAGGCTAGCGGGAGTGGAGATACGCAGTATTTT. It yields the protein CASFAQASGSGDTQYF.

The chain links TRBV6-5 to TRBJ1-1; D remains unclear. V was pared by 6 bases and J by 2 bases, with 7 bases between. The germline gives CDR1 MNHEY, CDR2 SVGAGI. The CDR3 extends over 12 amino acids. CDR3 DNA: TGTGCCAGCAGGGAGGGAAACACTGAAGCTTTCTTT. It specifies CASREGNTEAFF.

Written as DNA, the CDR3 is TGTGCCAGCAGCTATCGACCGGGCCCCGGGGGGGATACGCAGTATTTT. Translation gives CASSYRPGPGGDTQYF. The chain joins TRBV4-2 to TRBJ2-3; TRBD2 matches at 7 bases. There are 16 residues in the CDR3. Germline V CDR1 and CDR2: LGHNA, YNFKEQ. V was clipped by 5 bases and J by 6 bases; unmatched bases: 14.